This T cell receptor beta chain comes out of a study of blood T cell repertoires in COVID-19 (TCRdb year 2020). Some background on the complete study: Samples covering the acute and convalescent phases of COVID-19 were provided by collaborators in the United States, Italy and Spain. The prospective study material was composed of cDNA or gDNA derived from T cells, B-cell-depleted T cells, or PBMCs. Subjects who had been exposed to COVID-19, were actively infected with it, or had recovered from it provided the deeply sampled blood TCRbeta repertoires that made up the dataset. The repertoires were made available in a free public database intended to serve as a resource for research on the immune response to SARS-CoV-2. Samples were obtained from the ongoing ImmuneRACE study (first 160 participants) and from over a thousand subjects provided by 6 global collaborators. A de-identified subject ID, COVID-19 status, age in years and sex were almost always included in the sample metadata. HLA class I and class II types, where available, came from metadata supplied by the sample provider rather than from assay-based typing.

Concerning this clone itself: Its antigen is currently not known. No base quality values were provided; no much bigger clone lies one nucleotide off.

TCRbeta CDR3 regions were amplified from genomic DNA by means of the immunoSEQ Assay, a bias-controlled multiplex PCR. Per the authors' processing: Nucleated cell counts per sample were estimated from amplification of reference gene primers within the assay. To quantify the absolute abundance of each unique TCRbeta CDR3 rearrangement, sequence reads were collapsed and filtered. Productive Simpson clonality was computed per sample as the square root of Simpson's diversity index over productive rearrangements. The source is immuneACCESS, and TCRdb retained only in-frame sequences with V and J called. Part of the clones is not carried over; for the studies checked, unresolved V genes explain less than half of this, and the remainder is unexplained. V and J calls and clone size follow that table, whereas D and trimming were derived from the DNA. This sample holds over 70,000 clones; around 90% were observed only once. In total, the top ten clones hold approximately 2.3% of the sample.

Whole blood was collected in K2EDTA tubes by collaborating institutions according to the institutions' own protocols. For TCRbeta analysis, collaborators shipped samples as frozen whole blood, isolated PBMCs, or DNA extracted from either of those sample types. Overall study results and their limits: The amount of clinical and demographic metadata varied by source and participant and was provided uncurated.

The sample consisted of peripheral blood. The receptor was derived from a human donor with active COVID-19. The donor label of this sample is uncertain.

The base sequence is TGTGCCAGCAGTTCCTTAGGGGGCCACTATGGCTACACCTTC. Translated, it reads CASSSLGGHYGYTF. Recombination linked TRBV6-5 to TRBJ1-2, and 7 bases in between align with TRBD1. CDR1 and CDR2 are read off the germline V gene as MNHEY and SVGAGI. Ends trimmed: V by 4 bases, J by 3 bases; bases unmatched to a gene: 5. Including cysteine and phenylalanine, the CDR3 has 14 amino acids. The sequence is cut down to CDR3 DNA, 42 bases in frame from base 1.